The rows below give T cell receptor beta chains drawn from one sample of a study of CD8 T cells in Susac syndrome. TCRdb redid the calling of the immunoSEQ multiplex PCR reads with MiXCR, one entry per CDR3 protein. The top ten hold about 0.12% of the sample, which has about 200,000 distinct CDR3 sequences, about 90% seen once. Material for sequencing was CD8+ T cells from PBMCs. All receptors come from a human donor with multiple sclerosis. Each CDR3 is given without its conserved first and last residue. Fields, in order: J gene, V gene, CDR3 protein.

J: TRBJ1-1; V: TRBV11-2; CDR3: ASSSRGAPNTEAF
J: TRBJ2-1; V: TRBV9; CDR3: ASSVEGTGLEQF
J: TRBJ1-4; V: TRBV12-3/TRBV12-4; CDR3: ANPTEFTGDNEKLF
J: TRBJ2-2; V: TRBV27; CDR3: ASSLYGARSGELF
J: TRBJ1-2; V: TRBV15; CDR3: ATSSRTGSYGYT
J: TRBJ1-5; V: TRBV2; CDR3: ASVGSTLYSNQPQH
J: TRBJ2-7; V: TRBV6-5; CDR3: ATLGGPSSYEQY
J: TRBJ1-5; V: TRBV13; CDR3: ASSLSGDGDAPQH
J: TRBJ1-2; V: TRBV6-5; CDR3: ASSEWTVNYGYT
J: TRBJ1-2; V: TRBV12-3/TRBV12-4; CDR3: ASSLGDRSLYGYT
J: TRBJ1-2; V: TRBV13; CDR3: ASSPDRTEGYT
J: TRBJ2-2; V: TRBV30; CDR3: AWRNGAYTGELF
J: TRBJ2-1; V: TRBV5-1; CDR3: ASSLTSGASPTIPSYNEQF
J: TRBJ2-5; V: TRBV28; CDR3: ASNRGQEANQETQY
J: TRBJ2-4; V: TRBV5-6; CDR3: ASSFGTFGTKNIQY
J: TRBJ2-1; V: TRBV27; CDR3: ASKGDFYNEQF
J: TRBJ1-1; V: TRBV6-6; CDR3: ASSIYRDRNTEAF
J: TRBJ1-5; V: TRBV30; CDR3: AYGVKRRGRQPQH
J: TRBJ2-1; V: TRBV23-1; CDR3: APDQGYEQF
J: TRBJ2-1; V: TRBV9; CDR3: ASSPPRGRAEQF
J: TRBJ2-3; V: TRBV30; CDR3: AWGSGRLSTDTQY
J: TRBJ2-7; V: TRBV6-5; CDR3: ASSPPDRVVYEQY
J: TRBJ2-2; V: TRBV20-1; CDR3: SARSRAGLGTGELF
J: TRBJ1-1; V: TRBV11-1; CDR3: ASSSRGGGEAF
J: TRBJ1-2; V: TRBV6-5; CDR3: ASSPDRGGGYT
J: TRBJ2-2; V: TRBV25-1; CDR3: ASSEFGPGLATGELF
J: TRBJ2-1; V: TRBV13; CDR3: ASSPEPAAGVVNEQF
J: TRBJ1-1; V: TRBV12-3/TRBV12-4; CDR3: ASSLFRDTPNTEAF
J: TRBJ2-2; V: TRBV6-2/TRBV6-3; CDR3: ASRDSINTGELF
J: TRBJ1-2; V: TRBV27; CDR3: ASSLAPFSYNEGGYT
J: TRBJ1-2; V: TRBV27; CDR3: ASSLLGAADGYT
J: TRBJ1-1; V: TRBV9; CDR3: ASSAYGTRDTEAF
J: TRBJ1-2; V: TRBV2; CDR3: ASGGTHYGYT
J: TRBJ2-2; V: TRBV19; CDR3: ASSHDTFTGELF
J: TRBJ1-1; V: TRBV12-5; CDR3: ASGLGTDRMNTEAF
J: TRBJ1-1; V: TRBV7-8; CDR3: ASSLLPWTGWAEAF
J: TRBJ2-1; V: TRBV7-8; CDR3: ASSLRLAGGDEQF